This T cell receptor (beta chain) was documented in a study of shared clonotypes between healthy human individuals. Study-level information: CD4 naive cells filled three plates per donor, CD4 memory three, CD8 naive two and CD8 memory one.

Genomic DNA of each subset was evenly split across several immunoSEQ plates. Roughly 30,000 T cell genomes (about 0.2 ug DNA) went into each sorted-subset replicate. Some clones are missing from TCRdb's copy, which holds only in-frame ones; the method was immunoSEQ multiplex PCR. The sample contains roughly 2,500,000 clones, approximately 93% of which appear only once. The CDR3 loop spans 15 amino acids. Sequencing was performed on naive CD4+ T cells from PBMCs. Sample subset: CD45RA+ positively selected. The sequence was collected from a young man in good health. Some clones in this sample may be carry-over from other donors' samples. This chain uses TRBV1 with TRBJ2-6; the table gives TRBD1 as D, unverified against the DNA. TRBV1 is marked as a pseudogene. The DNA for the CDR3 is TGCACCAGCAGATGTGCACAAAGTCGGGCCAACGTCCTGACTTTC. As protein: CTSRCAQSRANVLTF.